The clone carrying this T cell receptor beta chain was seen repeatedly, ten times or more. Amplification targeted TCR beta CDR3 regions from RNA transcripts. Carried out on the TCR CDR3, a first-round RT-PCR used the HTBI primer set. TCRdb ran MiXCR on the multiplex PCR reads and lists one entry per CDR3 protein. Among hundreds of thousands of distinct CDR3 sequences listed, approximately 26% were seen once. The sample belongs to a study of T cells in Graves' hyperthyroidism and ophthalmopathy. The V and J ends lost 5 bases and 1 base, in that order; junction bases with no gene match: 6. This CDR3 spans 15 amino acids. In germline, CDR1 is SGHTA, CDR2 FQGNSA.

Sequenced sample: blood. V usage is TRBV7-2 and J usage is TRBJ1-1; 8 bases map to TRBD1. This TCR was sampled from a man aged 35-49 years with Graves' hyperthyroidism that later progressed to Graves' ophthalmopathy. CDR3 sequence reads: CASSIGQGRNTEAFF. CDR3 coding DNA: TGTGCCAGCAGCATTGGACAGGGCAGGAACACTGAAGCTTTCTTT. The full variable domain, rest sourced from reference TRBV7-2 and TRBJ1-1, is GAGVSQSPSNKVTEKGKDVELRCDPISGHTALYWYRQSLGQGLEFLIYFQGNSAPDKSGLPSDRFSAERTGGSVSTLTIQRTQQEDSAVYLCASSIGQGRNTEAFFGQGTRLTVV.